One sample yielded the 16 T cell receptor beta chains listed below, sequenced in a study of blood T cell repertoires in COVID-19. Only in-frame clones appear in the TCRdb table, and some are missing; sequencing was by immunoSEQ multiplex PCR. Altogether some 53,000 clones are present, 70% to 90% being singletons, with the ten largest covering approximately 14%. The sequenced sample consisted of peripheral blood. Every receptor here comes from a man in his 70s with acute or convalescent COVID-19.

The chain joins TRBV11-1 to TRBJ2-2; D ambiguous. V dropped 5 bases and J dropped 0 bases, with 10 bases sitting between them. The length of the CDR3 is 15 residues. Per germline, CDR1 SGHAT and CDR2 FQDESV (reference sequence). The CDR3 DNA reads TGTGCCAGCAGCCCGCAGTTCGCGAACACCGGGGAGCTGTTTTTT. Translated, it gives CASSPQFANTGELFF.

This clone was seen once. The chain uses TRBV15 and TRBJ1-6; D is possibly TRBD1 (6 bases). The length of the CDR3 is 15 residues. The V gene lost 1 base and the J gene lost 8 bases, with 12 bases spanning the gap. Germline lookup yields CDR1 LNHNV and CDR2 YYDKDF (reference sequence). The CDR3 bases are TGTGCCACCAGCAGAGCGACAGGACCATATTCACCCCTCCACTTT. It is translated as CATSRATGPYSPLHF.

This chain joins TRBV7-9 and TRBJ2-7, with D perhaps matching TRBD1 (6 bases). This CDR3 has 13 amino acids. The germline V and J ends were trimmed by 5 bases and 3 bases, with 11 bases remaining between them. Germline values: CDR1 SEHNR, CDR2 FQNEAQ (reference sequence). The DNA of the CDR3 is TGTGCCAGCAGCCCCCGGACAGACTACGAGCAGTACGTC. It is translated as CASSPRTDYEQYV.

The CDR3 here is CASSRLWGGRDEQFF. The CDR3 DNA reads as TGTGCCAGCAGCCGGCTATGGGGGGGCAGGGATGAGCAGTTCTTC. The V call is TRBV3-1 (or the pseudogene TRBV3-2), the J call TRBJ2-1, with D tentatively TRBD2 (7 bases). CDR3 length: 15 amino acids. Germline CDR1 reads LGHDT; CDR2 reads YNNKEL (reference sequence). Trimming removed 4 bases from V and 8 bases from J, with 18 bases in between.

J is TRBJ1-2 and V is TRBV6-5; D is perhaps TRBD1 (5 bases). CDR1 is MNHEY and CDR2 is SVGAGI in the germline V gene. The CDR3 loop spans 14 amino acids. V was cut by 6 bases and J by 6 bases, with 17 bases left in between. Here the CDR3 reads CASRRTGENNGYTF. Written as DNA, the CDR3 is TGTGCCAGCAGGCGAACGGGGGAAAACAATGGCTACACCTTC.

The chain joins TRBV4-3 to TRBJ2-7; 9 bases line up with TRBD1. The CDR3 has 17 amino acids. V gave up 0 bases and J gave up 6 bases; unmatched junction bases: 12. Germline V CDR1 and CDR2: LGHNA, YSLEER. This chain's CDR3 is CASSQDGWYRGQLEQYF. CDR3 nucleotide sequence: TGCGCCAGCAGCCAAGATGGGTGGTACAGGGGGCAACTCGAGCAGTACTTC.

The chain joins TRBV4-1 to TRBJ2-2, with 13 bases aligning to TRBD2. Germline values: CDR1 MGHRA, CDR2 YSYEKL. V lost 4 bases to trimming and J lost 8 bases; unmatched junction nucleotides: 10. The CDR3 covers 17 residues. The CDR3 coding sequence is TGCGCCAGCAGCCGCCTAACTAGCGGGAGGGCCGGGGGGGAGCTGTTTTTT. Protein product: CASSRLTSGRAGGELFF.

This clone appeared a single time. The chain uses TRBV3-1 (or the pseudogene TRBV3-2) and TRBJ1-5; no reliable D call. Germline-derived CDR1 and CDR2 are LGHDT and YNNKEL (reference sequence). The CDR3 is 12 amino acids. Between the trimmed V and J ends, which lost 5 bases and 4 bases, there was a span of 6 bases. The CDR3 protein is CASSFLNQPQHF. The CDR3 bases are TGTGCCAGCAGCTTCCTAAATCAGCCCCAGCATTTT.

CDR3 DNA: TGTGCCAGCAGTGACAGGGGTAATCAGCCCCAGCATTTT. This translates into CASSDRGNQPQHF. This rearrangement joins TRBV12-3 or TRBV12-4 to TRBJ1-5; 8 bases agree with TRBD1. With V trimmed by 5 bases and J by 4 bases, 1 base remained unmatched. This CDR3 spans 13 amino acids.

The rearrangement uses TRBV7-2 and TRBJ2-1, with 7 bases matching TRBD1. This CDR3 spans 14 amino acids. V shed 5 bases, J shed 5 bases, and the junction held 6 bases outside the gene matches. Germline lookup yields CDR1 SGHTA and CDR2 FQGNSA. The CDR3 loop reads CASSTGQVNNEQFF. For the CDR3, the DNA is TGTGCCAGCAGCACAGGACAGGTTAACAATGAGCAGTTCTTC.

This chain connects TRBV7-9 to TRBJ2-1; 12 positions agree with TRBD1. The CDR3 covers 16 residues. The V and J ends lost 6 bases and 3 bases, in that order; junction bases with no gene match: 6. Germline assignment: CDR1 SEHNR and CDR2 FQNEAQ (reference sequence). The chain's CDR3 is CASSLGQGAIYNEQFF. The CDR3 coding sequence is TGTGCCAGCAGTTTGGGACAGGGGGCAATCTACAATGAGCAGTTCTTC.

J is TRBJ2-7 and V is TRBV4-3, with 7 nucleotides matching TRBD2. Germline trimming cut 1 base from V and 3 bases from J; bases unmatched to any gene: 6. This CDR3 region has 15 residues. CDR1 is LGHNA, CDR2 YSLEER, per germline. In nucleotides, the CDR3 is TGCGCCAGCAGCCAAGGCCTAGCGGAAATCTACGAGCAGTACTTC. This translates into CASSQGLAEIYEQYF.

The chain has TRBV19 and TRBJ2-2; the match to TRBD2 covers 7 bases. The germline V gene has CDR1 LNHDA and CDR2 SQIVND (reference sequence). Trimming at V came to 8 bases and at J to 3 bases, leaving 9 bases not matched to a gene. This CDR3 region has 15 residues. As DNA, the CDR3 is TGTGCCAGTCGACTGGGAGGGACCGACACCGGGGAGCTGTTTTTT. As protein: CASRLGGTDTGELFF.

The chain couples TRBV24-1 to TRBJ1-1; D is ambiguous. V shed 5 bases and J shed 6 bases, with 12 bases lying between them. This CDR3 is built from 13 residues. CDR1 KGHDR and CDR2 SFDVKD come from the germline V gene. The CDR3 reads CATSARGGSEAFF. The DNA for the CDR3 is TGTGCCACCAGTGCACGGGGTGGGTCTGAAGCTTTCTTT.

In its sample, this clone ranks as medium-sized. The gene calls are TRBV15 and TRBJ2-7, with D possibly matching TRBD2 (5 bases). The CDR3 length is 13 residues. Germline V lookup: CDR1 LNHNV, CDR2 YYDKDF (reference sequence). Trimming took off 4 bases at V and 3 bases at J, with 10 bases between the two ends. The CDR3 bases are TGTGCCACCAGCAAAGAACTAGACTACGAGCAGTACGTC. This encodes CATSKELDYEQYV.

The CDR3 DNA sequence: TGTGCCAGTAGAAATCAGGGGGCCATATCCAATCAGCCCCAGCATTTT. Residues: CASRNQGAISNQPQHF. This rearrangement joins TRBV19 to TRBJ1-5; 8 bases map to TRBD1. Per germline, CDR1 LNHDA and CDR2 SQIVND (reference sequence). This CDR3 has 16 amino acids. V lost 6 bases and J lost 3; bases outside the gene matches: 10.